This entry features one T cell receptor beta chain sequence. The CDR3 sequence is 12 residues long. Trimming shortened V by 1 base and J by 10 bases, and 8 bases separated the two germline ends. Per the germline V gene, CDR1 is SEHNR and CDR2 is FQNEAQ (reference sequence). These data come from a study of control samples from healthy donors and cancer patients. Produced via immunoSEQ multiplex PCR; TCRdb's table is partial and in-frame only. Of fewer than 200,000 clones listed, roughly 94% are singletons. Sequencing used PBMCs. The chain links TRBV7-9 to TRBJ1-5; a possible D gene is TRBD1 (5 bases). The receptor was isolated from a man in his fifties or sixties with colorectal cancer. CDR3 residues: CASSLDGAPQHF. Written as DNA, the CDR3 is TGTGCCAGCAGCTTAGATGGGGCACCCCAGCATTTT. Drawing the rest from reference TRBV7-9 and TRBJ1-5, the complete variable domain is DTGVSQNPRHKITKRGQNVTFRCDPISEHNRLYWYRQTLGQGPEFLTYFQNEAQLEKSRLLSDRFSAERPKGSFSTLEIQRTEQGDSAMYLCASSLDGAPQHFGDGTRLSIL.